Reported below is one TCR beta chain. Libraries were prepared by immunoSEQ multiplex PCR; TCRdb keeps only in-frame clonotypes and omits some of them. Seen here are around 64,000 clones, around 65% observed once, and the top ten hold approximately 50%. These data are taken from a study of blood T cell repertoires in COVID-19. V lost 5 bases, J lost 3 bases, and 20 bases lay in between. CDR1 and CDR2 (germline): MDHEN, SYDVKM. This CDR3 region has 16 residues. The sequence was obtained from a woman aged 55-69 years who had been exposed to COVID-19. Material: PBMCs or T cells enriched from blood (not recorded which). The chain links TRBV28 to TRBJ2-7; a weak D match, TRBD2 (5 bases). The CDR3 region has the DNA TGTGCCAGCAGTCCCGCCGGAGGTTCGGGCGGCTACGAGCAGTACTTC. It codes for CASSPAGGSGGYEQYF. The complete variable domain, with remaining parts taken from reference TRBV28 and TRBJ2-7, reads DVKVTQSSRYLVKRTGEKVFLECVQDMDHENMFWYRQDPGLGLRLIYFSYDVKMKEKGDIPEGYSVSREKKERFSLILESASTNQTSMYLCASSPAGGSGGYEQYFGPGTRLTVT.